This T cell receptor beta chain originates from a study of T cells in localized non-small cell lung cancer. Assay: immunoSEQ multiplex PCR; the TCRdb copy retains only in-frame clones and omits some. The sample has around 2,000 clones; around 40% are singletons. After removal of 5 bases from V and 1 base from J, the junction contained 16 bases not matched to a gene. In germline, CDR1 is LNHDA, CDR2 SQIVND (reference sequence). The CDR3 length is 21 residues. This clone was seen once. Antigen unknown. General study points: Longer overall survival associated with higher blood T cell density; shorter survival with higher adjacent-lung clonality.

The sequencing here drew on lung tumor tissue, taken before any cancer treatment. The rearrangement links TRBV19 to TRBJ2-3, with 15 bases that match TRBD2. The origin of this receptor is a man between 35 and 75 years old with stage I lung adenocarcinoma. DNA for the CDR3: TGTGCCAGTAGTCACCCCCGGGAAGGACTAGCGGGGGGGCCGGGCACAGATACGCAGTATTTT. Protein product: CASSHPREGLAGGPGTDTQYF.